Given below is one T cell receptor beta chain in context. No antigen is known for it. A second PCR, run for 7 to 11 cycles, used a sample-barcoded 5' primer plus a J-beta primer mix. Each CDR3 protein gets one entry after TCRdb re-called the 5' RACE reads with MiXCR. The top ten hold 5.5% to 8% of the sample, which has about 1,400,000 distinct CDR3 sequences, approximately 59% seen once. This sample was included in a study of blood T cells in healthy people across ages. Overall study results and limits: Diversity of TCR beta per million T cells declined in a roughly linear way with age.

Every donor contributed around 10 milliliters of peripheral blood by blood draw. Trimming pared 11 bases from V and 2 bases from J, leaving 5 bases between. The CDR3 has 10 amino acids. Looked up from germline, CDR1 is MNHEY and CDR2 is SMNVEV (reference sequence). The sequenced sample consisted of blood. This rearrangement joins TRBV27 to TRBJ2-3; D remains ambiguous. This receptor was taken from a man between 18 and 29 years old in good health. The CDR3 sequence: CAAPTDTQYF. The CDR3, as DNA: TGTGCCGCCCCCACAGATACGCAGTATTTT.